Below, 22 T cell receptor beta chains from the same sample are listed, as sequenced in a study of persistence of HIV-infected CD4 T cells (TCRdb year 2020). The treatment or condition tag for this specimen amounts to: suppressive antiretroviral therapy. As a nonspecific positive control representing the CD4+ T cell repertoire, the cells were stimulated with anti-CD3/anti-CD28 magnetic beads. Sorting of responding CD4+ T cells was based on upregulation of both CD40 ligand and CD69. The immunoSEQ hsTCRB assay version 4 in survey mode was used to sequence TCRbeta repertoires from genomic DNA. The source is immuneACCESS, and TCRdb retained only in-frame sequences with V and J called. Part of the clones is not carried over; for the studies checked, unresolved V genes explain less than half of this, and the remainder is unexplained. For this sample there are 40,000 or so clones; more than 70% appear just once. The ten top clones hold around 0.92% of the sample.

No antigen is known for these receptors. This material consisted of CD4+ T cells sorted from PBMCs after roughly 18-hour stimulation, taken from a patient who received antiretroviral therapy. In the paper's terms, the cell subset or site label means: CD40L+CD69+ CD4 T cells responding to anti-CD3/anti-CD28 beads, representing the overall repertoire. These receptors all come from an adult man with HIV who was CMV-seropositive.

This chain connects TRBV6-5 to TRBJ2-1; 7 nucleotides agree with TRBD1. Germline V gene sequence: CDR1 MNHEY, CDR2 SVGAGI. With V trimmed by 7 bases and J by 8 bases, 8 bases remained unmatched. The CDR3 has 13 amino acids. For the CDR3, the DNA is TGTGCCAGCAAGACAGGGCCTAGGGATGAGCAGTTCTTC. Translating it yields CASKTGPRDEQFF.

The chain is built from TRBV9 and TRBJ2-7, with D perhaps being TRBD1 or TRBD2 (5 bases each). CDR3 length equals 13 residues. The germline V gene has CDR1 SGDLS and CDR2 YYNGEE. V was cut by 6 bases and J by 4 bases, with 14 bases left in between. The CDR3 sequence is CASNWDGQYEQYF. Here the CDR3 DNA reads TGTGCCAGCAACTGGGACGGCCAGTACGAGCAGTACTTC.

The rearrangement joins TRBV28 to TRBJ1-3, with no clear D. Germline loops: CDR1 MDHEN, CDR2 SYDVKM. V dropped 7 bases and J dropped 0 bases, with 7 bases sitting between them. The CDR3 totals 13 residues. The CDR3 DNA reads TGTGCCAGCAACGTACGCTCTGGAAACACCATATATTTT. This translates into CASNVRSGNTIYF.

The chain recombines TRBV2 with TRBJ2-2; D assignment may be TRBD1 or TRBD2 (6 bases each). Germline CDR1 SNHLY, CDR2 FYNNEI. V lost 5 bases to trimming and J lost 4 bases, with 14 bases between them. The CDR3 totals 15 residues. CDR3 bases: TGTGCCAGCAGTCGAGGGGGGAGTATCACCGGGGAGCTGTTTTTT. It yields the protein CASSRGGSITGELFF.

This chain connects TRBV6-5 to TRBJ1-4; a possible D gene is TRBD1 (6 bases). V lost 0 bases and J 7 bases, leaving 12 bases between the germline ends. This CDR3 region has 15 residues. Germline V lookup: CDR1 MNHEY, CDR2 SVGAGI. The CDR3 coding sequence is TGTGCCAGCAGTTACTCGGGCAGGGGAGGTGAAAAACTGTTTTTT. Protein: CASSYSGRGGEKLFF.

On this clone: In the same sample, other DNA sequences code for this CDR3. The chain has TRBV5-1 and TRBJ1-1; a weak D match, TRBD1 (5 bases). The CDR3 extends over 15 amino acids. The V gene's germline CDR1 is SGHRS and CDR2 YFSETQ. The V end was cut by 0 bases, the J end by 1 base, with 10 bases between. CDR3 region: CASSLGDLPNTEAFF. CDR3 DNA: TGCGCCAGCAGCTTGGGGGACTTACCGAACACTGAAGCTTTCTTT.

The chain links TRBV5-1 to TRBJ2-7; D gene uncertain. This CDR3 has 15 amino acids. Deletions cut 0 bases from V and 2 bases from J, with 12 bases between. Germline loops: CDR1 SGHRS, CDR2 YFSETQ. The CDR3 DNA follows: TGCGCCAGCAGCTTGGTTTCCGGTAGCACCTACGAGCAGTACTTC. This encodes CASSLVSGSTYEQYF.

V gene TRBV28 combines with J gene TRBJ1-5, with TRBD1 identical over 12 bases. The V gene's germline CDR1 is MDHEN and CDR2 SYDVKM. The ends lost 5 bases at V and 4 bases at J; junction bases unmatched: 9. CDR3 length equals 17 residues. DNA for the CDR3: TGTGCCAGCAGTCTCCCCGGGACAGGGGGCGAGAATCAGCCCCAGCATTTT. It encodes CASSLPGTGGENQPQHF.

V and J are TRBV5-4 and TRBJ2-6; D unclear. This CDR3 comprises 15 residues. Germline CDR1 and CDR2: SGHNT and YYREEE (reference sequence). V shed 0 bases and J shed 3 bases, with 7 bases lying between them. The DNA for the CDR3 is TGTGCCAGCAGCTTGGGAGGATATGGGGCCAACGTCCTGACTTTC. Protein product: CASSLGGYGANVLTF.

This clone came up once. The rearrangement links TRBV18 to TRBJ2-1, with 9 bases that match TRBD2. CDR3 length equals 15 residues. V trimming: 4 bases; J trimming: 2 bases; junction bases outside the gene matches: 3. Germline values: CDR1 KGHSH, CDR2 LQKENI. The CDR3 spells CASSLLAGAYNEQFF. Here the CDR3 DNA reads TGTGCCAGCTCACTTTTAGCGGGGGCCTACAATGAGCAGTTCTTC.

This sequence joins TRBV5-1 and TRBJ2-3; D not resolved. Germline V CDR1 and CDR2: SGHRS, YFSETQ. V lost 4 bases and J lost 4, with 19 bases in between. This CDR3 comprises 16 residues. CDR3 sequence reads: CASSANPGRVADTQYF. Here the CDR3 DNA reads TGCGCCAGCAGCGCCAACCCGGGTCGGGTCGCAGATACGCAGTATTTT.

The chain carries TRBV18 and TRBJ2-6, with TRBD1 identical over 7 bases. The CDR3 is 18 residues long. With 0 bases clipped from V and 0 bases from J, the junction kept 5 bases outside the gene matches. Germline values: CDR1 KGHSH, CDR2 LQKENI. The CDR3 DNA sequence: TGTGCCAGCTCACCACCTGGACAGGTCTACTCTGGGGCCAACGTCCTGACTTTC. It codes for CASSPPGQVYSGANVLTF.

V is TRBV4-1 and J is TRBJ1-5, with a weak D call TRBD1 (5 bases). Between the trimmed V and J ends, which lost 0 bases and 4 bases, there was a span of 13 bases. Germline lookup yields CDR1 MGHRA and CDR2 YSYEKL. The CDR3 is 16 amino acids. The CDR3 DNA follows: TGCGCCAGCAGCCAAGAGCGGGACCTTCCTAATCAGCCCCAGCATTTT. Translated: CASSQERDLPNQPQHF.

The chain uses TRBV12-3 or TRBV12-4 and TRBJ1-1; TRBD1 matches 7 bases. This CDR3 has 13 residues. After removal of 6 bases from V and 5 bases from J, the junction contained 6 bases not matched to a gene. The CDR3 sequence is CASSPTGATEAFF. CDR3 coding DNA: TGTGCCAGCAGCCCTACAGGGGCTACTGAAGCTTTCTTT.

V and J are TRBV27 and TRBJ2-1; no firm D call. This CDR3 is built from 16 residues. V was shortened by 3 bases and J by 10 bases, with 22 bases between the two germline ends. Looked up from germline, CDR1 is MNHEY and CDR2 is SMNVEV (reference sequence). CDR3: CASSLVDTMSYREQFF. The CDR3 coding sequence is TGTGCCAGCAGTTTGGTTGATACAATGAGCTATCGAGAGCAGTTCTTC.

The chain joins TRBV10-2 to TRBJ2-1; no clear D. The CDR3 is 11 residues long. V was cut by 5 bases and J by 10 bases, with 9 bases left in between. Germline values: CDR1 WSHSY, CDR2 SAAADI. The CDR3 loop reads CASSPALEQFF. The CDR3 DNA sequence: TGCGCCAGCAGTCCGGCCCTCGAGCAGTTCTTC.

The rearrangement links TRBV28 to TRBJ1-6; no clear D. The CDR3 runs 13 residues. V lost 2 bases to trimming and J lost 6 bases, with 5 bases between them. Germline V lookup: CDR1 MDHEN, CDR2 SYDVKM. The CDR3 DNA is TGTGCCAGCAGTTTAGGCGGTAATTCACCCCTCCACTTT. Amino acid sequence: CASSLGGNSPLHF.

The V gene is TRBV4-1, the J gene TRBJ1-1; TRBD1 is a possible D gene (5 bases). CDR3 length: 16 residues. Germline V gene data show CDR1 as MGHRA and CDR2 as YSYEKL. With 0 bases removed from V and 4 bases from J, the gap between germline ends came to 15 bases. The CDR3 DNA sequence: TGCGCCAGCAGCCAAGACGGGCCAGGGAGGATCACTGAAGCTTTCTTT. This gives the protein CASSQDGPGRITEAFF.

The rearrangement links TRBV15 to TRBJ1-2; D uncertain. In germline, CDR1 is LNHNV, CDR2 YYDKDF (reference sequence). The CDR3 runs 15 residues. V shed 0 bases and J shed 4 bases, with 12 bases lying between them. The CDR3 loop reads CATSRDINSIYGYTF. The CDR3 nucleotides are TGTGCCACCAGCAGAGATATCAACTCTATCTATGGCTACACCTTC.

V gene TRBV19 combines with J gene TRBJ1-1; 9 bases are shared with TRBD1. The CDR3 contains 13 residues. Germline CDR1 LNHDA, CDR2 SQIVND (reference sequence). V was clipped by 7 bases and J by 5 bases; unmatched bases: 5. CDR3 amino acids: CASTLDRGTEAFF. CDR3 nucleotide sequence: TGTGCCAGTACCCTCGACAGGGGGACTGAAGCTTTCTTT.

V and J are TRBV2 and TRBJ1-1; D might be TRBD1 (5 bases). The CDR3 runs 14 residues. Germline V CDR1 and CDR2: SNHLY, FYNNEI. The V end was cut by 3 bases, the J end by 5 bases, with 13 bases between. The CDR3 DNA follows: TGTGCCAGCAGTGAGCGGGGGAGGAAGACTGAAGCTTTCTTT. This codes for CASSERGRKTEAFF.

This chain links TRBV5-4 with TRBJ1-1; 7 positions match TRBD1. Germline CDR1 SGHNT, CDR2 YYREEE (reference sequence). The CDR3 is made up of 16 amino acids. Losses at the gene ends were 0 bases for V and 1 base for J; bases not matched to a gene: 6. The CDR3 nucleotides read TGTGCCAGCAGCTTGGGGAGGGGACAGCGGAACACTGAAGCTTTCTTT. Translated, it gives CASSLGRGQRNTEAFF.